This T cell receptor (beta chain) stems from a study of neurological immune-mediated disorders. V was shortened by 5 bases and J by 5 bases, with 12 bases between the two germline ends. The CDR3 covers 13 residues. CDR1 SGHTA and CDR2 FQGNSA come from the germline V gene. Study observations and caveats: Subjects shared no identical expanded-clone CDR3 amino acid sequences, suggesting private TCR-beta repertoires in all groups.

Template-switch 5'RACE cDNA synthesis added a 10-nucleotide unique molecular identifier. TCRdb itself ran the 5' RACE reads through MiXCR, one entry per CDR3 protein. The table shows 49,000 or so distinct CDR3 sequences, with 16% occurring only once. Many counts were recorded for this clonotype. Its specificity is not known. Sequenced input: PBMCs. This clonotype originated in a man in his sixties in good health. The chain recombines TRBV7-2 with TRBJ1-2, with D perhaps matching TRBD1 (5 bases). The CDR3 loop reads CASSATGGYGYTF. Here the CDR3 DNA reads TGTGCCAGCAGCGCCACTGGGGGGTATGGCTACACCTTC.